This T cell receptor beta chain originates from a study of T cells after yellow fever vaccination. General study points: The appearance of a small share of clonotypes in both CD4 and CD8 compartments was observed.

A universal primer site and UMIs were added as TCR cDNA was made by 5'RACE template switching. TCRdb re-called the 5' RACE reads through MiXCR, storing one row per CDR3 protein. Altogether about 580,000 distinct CDR3 sequences are present, around 17% being singletons, with the ten largest covering 17%. In germline, CDR1 is LNHDA, CDR2 SQIVND (reference sequence). Trimming took 5 bases from V and 7 from J; bases not matched to a gene: 14. The length of the CDR3 is 16 residues. In regard to this clonotype: The antigen remains unidentified.

Source: PBMCs, taken 5 to 6 days after the first yellow fever vaccination. The genes are TRBV19 and TRBJ2-5; 9 bases are shared with TRBD2. The clonotype was recovered from a man aged 18-30 years who received the YFV17D yellow fever vaccine. The CDR3 reads CASSSVAGARWGTQYF. In DNA form, the CDR3 reads TGTGCCAGTAGTTCGGTAGCGGGGGCCCGATGGGGGACCCAGTACTTC.